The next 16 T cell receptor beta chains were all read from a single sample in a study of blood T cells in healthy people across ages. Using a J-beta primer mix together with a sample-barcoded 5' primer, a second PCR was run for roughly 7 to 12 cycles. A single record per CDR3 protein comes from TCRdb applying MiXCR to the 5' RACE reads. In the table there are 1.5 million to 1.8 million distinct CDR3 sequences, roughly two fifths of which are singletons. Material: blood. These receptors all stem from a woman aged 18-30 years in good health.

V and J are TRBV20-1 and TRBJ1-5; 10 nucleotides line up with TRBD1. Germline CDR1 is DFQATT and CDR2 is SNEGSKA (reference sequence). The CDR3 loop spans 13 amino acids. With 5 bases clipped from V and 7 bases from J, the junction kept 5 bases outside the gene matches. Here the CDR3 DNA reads TGCAGTGCTCGACAGGGGGCCTCGCAGCCCCAGCATTTT. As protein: CSARQGASQPQHF.

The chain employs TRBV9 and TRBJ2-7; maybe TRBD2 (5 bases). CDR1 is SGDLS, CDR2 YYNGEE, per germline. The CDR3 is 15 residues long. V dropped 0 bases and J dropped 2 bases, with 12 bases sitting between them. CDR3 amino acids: CASSVGPSPTYEQYF. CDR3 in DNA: TGTGCCAGCAGCGTAGGGCCTAGCCCCACCTACGAGCAGTACTTC.

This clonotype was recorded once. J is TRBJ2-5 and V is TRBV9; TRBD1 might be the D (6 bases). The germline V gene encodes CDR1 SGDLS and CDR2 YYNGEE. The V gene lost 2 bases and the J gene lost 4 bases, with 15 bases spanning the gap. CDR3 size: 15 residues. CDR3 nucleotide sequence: TGTGCCAGCAGCGTGGGAACAGGGAGAGGAGAGACCCAGTACTTC. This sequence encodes CASSVGTGRGETQYF. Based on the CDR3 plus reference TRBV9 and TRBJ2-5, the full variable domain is DSGVTQTPKHLITATGQRVTLRCSPRSGDLSVYWYQQSLDQGLQFLIQYYNGEERAKGNILERFSAQQFPDLHSELNLSSLELGDSALYFCASSVGTGRGETQYFGPGTRLLVL.

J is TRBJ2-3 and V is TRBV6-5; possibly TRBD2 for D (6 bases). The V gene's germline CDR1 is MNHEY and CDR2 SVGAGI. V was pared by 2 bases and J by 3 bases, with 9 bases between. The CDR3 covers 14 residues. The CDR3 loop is CASSYAEGTDTQYF. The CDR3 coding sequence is TGTGCCAGCAGTTACGCGGAGGGGACAGATACGCAGTATTTT.

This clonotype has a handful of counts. The CDR3 sequence: CASSFPLGRAYQPQHF. The CDR3 DNA is TGCGCCAGCAGCTTCCCCTTGGGCAGGGCCTATCAGCCCCAGCATTTT. The chain couples TRBV5-1 to TRBJ1-5; a weak D match, TRBD1 (5 bases). Germline CDR1 is SGHRS and CDR2 is YFSETQ. The CDR3 loop spans 16 amino acids. V dropped 2 bases and J dropped 5 bases, with 17 bases sitting between them.

The CDR3 coding sequence is TGTGCCACCAGCAGAGAATGGGTGTCAGGGGGAAATGAGCAGTACTTC. Its translation: CATSREWVSGGNEQYF. V usage is TRBV15 and J usage is TRBJ2-7; 7 positions agree with TRBD1. This CDR3 has 16 residues. Trimming at V came to 0 bases and at J to 7 bases, leaving 12 bases not matched to a gene. In germline, CDR1 is LNHNV, CDR2 YYDKDF (reference sequence). The whole variable domain, remainder taken from reference TRBV15 and TRBJ2-7, is DAMVIQNPRYQVTQFGKPVTLSCSQTLNHNVMYWYQQKSSQAPKLLFHYYDKDFNNEADTPDNFQSRRPNTSFCFLDIRSPGLGDTAMYLCATSREWVSGGNEQYFGPGTRLTVT.

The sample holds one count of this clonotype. CDR3 residues: CASSERGYNEQYF. The DNA of the CDR3 is TGTGCCAGCAGTGAGAGGGGGTACAATGAGCAGTACTTC. This chain links TRBV25-1 with TRBJ2-5; D may be TRBD1 (6 bases). Germline CDR1 reads MGHDK; CDR2 reads SYGVNS. The V gene lost 3 bases and the J gene lost 11 bases, with 16 bases spanning the gap. This CDR3 is 13 amino acids long.

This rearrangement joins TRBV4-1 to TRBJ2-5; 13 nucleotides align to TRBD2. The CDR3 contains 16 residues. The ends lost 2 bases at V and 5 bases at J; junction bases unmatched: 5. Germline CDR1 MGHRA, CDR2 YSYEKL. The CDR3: CASSQLPTSGRETQYF. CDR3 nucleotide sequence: TGCGCCAGCAGCCAACTACCGACTAGCGGGAGGGAGACCCAGTACTTC.

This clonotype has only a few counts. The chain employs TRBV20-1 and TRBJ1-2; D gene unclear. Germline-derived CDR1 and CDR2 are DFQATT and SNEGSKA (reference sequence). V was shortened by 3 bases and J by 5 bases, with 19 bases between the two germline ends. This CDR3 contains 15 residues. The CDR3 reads CSASADRRVGYGYTF. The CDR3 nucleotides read TGCAGTGCTAGCGCGGACCGGAGGGTAGGGTATGGCTACACCTTC.

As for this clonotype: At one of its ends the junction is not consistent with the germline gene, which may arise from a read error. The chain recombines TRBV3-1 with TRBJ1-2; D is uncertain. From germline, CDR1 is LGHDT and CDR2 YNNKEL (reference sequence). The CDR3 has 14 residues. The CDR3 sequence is CASSHIPPNYGCTF. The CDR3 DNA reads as TGTGCCAGCAGCCACATCCCCCCCAACTATGGCTGCACCTTC.

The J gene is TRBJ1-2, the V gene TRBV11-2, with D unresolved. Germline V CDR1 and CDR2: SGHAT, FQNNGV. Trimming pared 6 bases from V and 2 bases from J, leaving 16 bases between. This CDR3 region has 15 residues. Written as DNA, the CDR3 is TGTGCCAGCAGACCCGTCGGTAGAGGGAACTATGGCTACACCTTC. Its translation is CASRPVGRGNYGYTF.

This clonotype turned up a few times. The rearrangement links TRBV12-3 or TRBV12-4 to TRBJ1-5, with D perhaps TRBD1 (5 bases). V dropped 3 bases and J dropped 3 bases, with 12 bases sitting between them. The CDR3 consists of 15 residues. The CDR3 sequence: CASSLTTVSNQPQHF. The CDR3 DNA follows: TGTGCCAGCAGTTTGACGACAGTCTCCAATCAGCCCCAGCATTTT.

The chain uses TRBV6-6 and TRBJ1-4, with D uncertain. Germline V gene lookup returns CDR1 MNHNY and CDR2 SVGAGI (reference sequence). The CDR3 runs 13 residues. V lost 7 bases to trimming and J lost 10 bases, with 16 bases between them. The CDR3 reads CASITGGAVKLFF. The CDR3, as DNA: TGTGCCAGCATCACCGGCGGAGCGGTAAAACTGTTTTTT.

The CDR3 protein is CSGGYLNTEAFF. CDR3 coding DNA: TGCAGCGGGGGGTACCTGAACACTGAAGCTTTCTTT. The chain is built from TRBV29-1 and TRBJ1-1; D perhaps matches TRBD1 (5 bases). CDR1 is SQVTM, CDR2 ANQGSEA, per germline. The CDR3 has 12 amino acids. The ends were cut back, 7 bases at V and 0 bases at J, with 9 bases in the middle.

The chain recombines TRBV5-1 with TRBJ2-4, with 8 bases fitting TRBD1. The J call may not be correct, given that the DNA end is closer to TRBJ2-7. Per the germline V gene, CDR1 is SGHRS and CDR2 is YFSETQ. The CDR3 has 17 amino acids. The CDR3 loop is CASSLESVATGAYEQYF. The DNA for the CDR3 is TGCGCCAGCAGCTTGGAGTCGGTCGCGACAGGGGCCTACGAGCAGTACTTC.

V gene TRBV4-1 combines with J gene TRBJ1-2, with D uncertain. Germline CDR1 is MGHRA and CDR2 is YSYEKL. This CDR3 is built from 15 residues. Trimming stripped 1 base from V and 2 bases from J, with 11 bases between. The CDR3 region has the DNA TGCGCCAGCAGCCAAGTAGCCGGGAACAACTATGGCTACACCTTC. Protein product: CASSQVAGNNYGYTF.